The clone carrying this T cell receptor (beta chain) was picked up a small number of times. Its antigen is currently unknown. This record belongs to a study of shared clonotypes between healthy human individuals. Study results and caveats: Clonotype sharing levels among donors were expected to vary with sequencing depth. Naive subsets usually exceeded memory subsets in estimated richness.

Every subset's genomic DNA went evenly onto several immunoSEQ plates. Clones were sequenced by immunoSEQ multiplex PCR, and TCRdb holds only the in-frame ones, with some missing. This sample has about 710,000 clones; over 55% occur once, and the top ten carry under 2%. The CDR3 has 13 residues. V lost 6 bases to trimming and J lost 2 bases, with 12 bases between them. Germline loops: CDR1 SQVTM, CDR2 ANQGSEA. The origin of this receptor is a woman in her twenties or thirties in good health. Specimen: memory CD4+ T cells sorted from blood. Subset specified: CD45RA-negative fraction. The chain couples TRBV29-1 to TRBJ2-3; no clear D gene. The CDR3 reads CSVTKHTTDTQYF. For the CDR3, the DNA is TGCAGCGTGACCAAGCATACCACAGATACGCAGTATTTT.